The 27 T cell receptor beta chains listed next were all sequenced from one sample in a study of blood T cells in healthy people across ages. The authors ran a second PCR of 7 to 11 cycles using a sample-barcoded 5' primer and a J-beta primer mix. Each CDR3 protein gets one entry after TCRdb re-called the 5' RACE reads with MiXCR. The sample consists of about 640,000 distinct CDR3 sequences, roughly 50% of them appearing once. Sequencing was performed on blood. The source of these receptors is a man in his 60s in good health.

The chain combines TRBV6-1 with TRBJ1-5; no definite D call. V lost 1 base and J 6 bases, leaving 10 bases between the germline ends. CDR3 length equals 14 residues. Germline CDR1 MNHNS, CDR2 SASEGT. The CDR3 DNA sequence: TGTGCCAGCAGTGAAGGGTGGGGAAGTCAGCCCCAGCATTTT. This gives the protein CASSEGWGSQPQHF.

The chain links TRBV3-1 to TRBJ1-2, with D maybe TRBD1 (5 bases). V was cut by 3 bases and J by 2 bases, with 10 bases left in between. The CDR3 totals 14 residues. Germline V gives CDR1 LGHDT, CDR2 YNNKEL (reference sequence). The CDR3 protein is CASSHGGRNYGYTF. The CDR3 nucleotides are TGTGCCAGCAGCCACGGGGGTCGAAACTATGGCTACACCTTC.

The chain recombines TRBV3-1 with TRBJ2-5, with 13 bases identical to TRBD2. The CDR3 extends over 16 amino acids. Germline CDR1 and CDR2: LGHDT and YNNKEL (reference sequence). V dropped 3 bases and J dropped 0; count of bases not matched to a gene: 1. CDR3 loop: CASSQGLAGHQETQYF. The CDR3 DNA reads as TGTGCCAGCAGCCAGGGACTAGCGGGACACCAAGAGACCCAGTACTTC.

The sample holds a few counts of this clonotype. The chain links TRBV11-2 to TRBJ2-4, with TRBD1 as a possible D gene (5 bases). The V end lost 5 bases, the J end lost 0 bases, and 11 bases lay between the germline ends. From germline, CDR1 is SGHAT and CDR2 FQNNGV. The CDR3 covers 15 residues. CDR3 sequence (DNA): TGTGCCAGCAGCACAGGCGTTCTAGCCAAAAACATTCAGTACTTC. Amino acid sequence: CASSTGVLAKNIQYF. The full variable domain, in which reference TRBV11-2 and TRBJ2-4 provide the parts outside the CDR3, is EAGVAQSPRYKIIEKRQSVAFWCNPISGHATLYWYQQILGQGPKLLIQFQNNGVVDDSQLPKDRFSAERLKGVDSTLKIQPAKLEDSAVYLCASSTGVLAKNIQYFGAGTRLSVL.

The chain combines TRBV20-1 with TRBJ2-1, with TRBD1 identical over 11 bases. V lost 3 bases to trimming and J lost 0 bases; unmatched junction nucleotides: 10. CDR3 size: 18 residues. CDR1 and CDR2 (germline): DFQATT, SNEGSKA (reference sequence). The CDR3 DNA reads TGCAGTGCTAGGGGGACAGGGGGAAGGCTGAGCTCCTACAATGAGCAGTTCTTC. This translates into CSARGTGGRLSSYNEQFF.

The chain has TRBV20-1 and TRBJ2-1; D not certain. Trimming cost V 7 bases and J 7 bases, with 14 bases left between them. Per the germline V gene, CDR1 is DFQATT and CDR2 is SNEGSKA (reference sequence). The CDR3 extends over 12 amino acids. The CDR3 here is CSVSVAYNEQFF. The CDR3 DNA reads TGCAGTGTTTCGGTAGCTTATAATGAGCAGTTCTTC.

This clonotype was detected a few times. The chain joins TRBV4-1 to TRBJ2-5, with 7 bases that match TRBD1. The germline V gene encodes CDR1 MGHRA and CDR2 YSYEKL. This CDR3 contains 18 residues. The ends lost 1 base at V and 2 bases at J; junction bases unmatched: 13. The CDR3 loop reads CASSQGVSRGGTQETQYF. In nucleotides, the CDR3 is TGCGCCAGCAGCCAAGGGGTTTCTAGAGGGGGCACTCAAGAGACCCAGTACTTC.

As for this clonotype: The junction and the germline gene differ at one end; a read error may be behind it. This chain joins TRBV9 and TRBJ2-3, with TRBD1 identical over 7 bases. The germline CDR1 and CDR2 sequences are SGDLS and YYNGEE. The CDR3 is 13 residues long. CDR3 in amino acids: CATSVDRADTQYF. The CDR3 DNA sequence: TGTGCCACCAGCGTTGACAGGGCAGATACGCAGTATTTT.

This chain links TRBV20-1 with TRBJ2-1; 7 positions match TRBD2. There are 15 residues in the CDR3. Germline V gene sequence: CDR1 DFQATT, CDR2 SNEGSKA (reference sequence). Losses at the gene ends were 2 bases for V and 0 bases for J; bases not matched to a gene: 4. Here the CDR3 reads CSARKSGVSYNEQFF. In DNA form, the CDR3 reads TGCAGTGCTAGAAAAAGCGGGGTCTCCTACAATGAGCAGTTCTTC.

The chain combines TRBV7-8 with TRBJ2-7; 9 nucleotides align to TRBD2. The end of the DNA aligns better with TRBJ2-5, so the J call may be wrong. The CDR3 runs to 16 residues. Germline CDR1 reads SGHVS; CDR2 reads FQNEAQ. Here the CDR3 DNA reads TGTGCCAGCAGCTTAGCGCTAGCGGGGACCACTGAGACCCAGTACTTC. Translating it yields CASSLALAGTTETQYF.

This clonotype was picked up a small number of times. The chain uses TRBV10-1 and TRBJ2-1, with 7 bases fitting TRBD1. J lost 5 bases, V lost 10 bases, and 11 bases had no gene match. The CDR3 contains 14 residues. Looked up from germline, CDR1 is WNHNN and CDR2 is SYGVQD (reference sequence). This CDR3 reads CAILERDSHNEQFF. CDR3 in DNA: TGCGCCATCCTAGAAAGGGACAGCCACAATGAGCAGTTCTTC.

This clonotype has more than one count but fewer than ten. The V and J genes are TRBV11-2 and TRBJ2-5, with 7 bases lining up with TRBD1. This CDR3 is built from 13 residues. V lost 5 bases and J lost 4; bases outside the gene matches: 4. The germline V gene encodes CDR1 SGHAT and CDR2 FQNNGV. CDR3 nucleotide sequence: TGTGCCAGCAGCGAAAGACAGGGAGAGACCCAGTACTTC. This codes for CASSERQGETQYF.

The chain links TRBV11-2 to TRBJ2-1; the match to TRBD2 covers 10 bases. Germline V CDR1 and CDR2: SGHAT, FQNNGV. With V trimmed by 7 bases and J by 2 bases, 5 bases remained unmatched. This CDR3 has 15 residues. CDR3 region: CASTNLAGAYNEQFF. The CDR3 nucleotides are TGTGCCAGCACCAATCTAGCGGGGGCCTACAATGAGCAGTTCTTC.

The rearrangement uses TRBV4-1 and TRBJ2-5; 9 bases fit TRBD1. Germline V CDR1 and CDR2: MGHRA, YSYEKL. The CDR3 extends over 15 amino acids. Trimming took 0 bases from V and 5 from J; bases not matched to a gene: 4. CDR3 region: CASSQEDRGRETQYF. The CDR3 nucleotides read TGCGCCAGCAGCCAAGAAGACAGGGGGAGGGAGACCCAGTACTTC.

To note about this clonotype: Its ends do not fully match the called genes, so a read error is possible. The chain has TRBV7-9 and TRBJ2-3; D might be TRBD2 (6 bases). Germline V gives CDR1 SEHNR, CDR2 FQNEAQ (reference sequence). This CDR3 region has 17 residues. The CDR3 here is CTSSLVVLATLTDTQYF. CDR3 coding DNA: TGTACCAGCAGCCTAGTCGTCCTAGCGACCCTCACAGATACGCAGTATTTT.

The V gene is TRBV5-1, the J gene TRBJ1-4, with D possibly matching TRBD1 (6 bases). The CDR3 is 16 amino acids. CDR1 SGHRS and CDR2 YFSETQ come from the germline V gene. Trimming cost V 3 bases and J 3 bases, with 15 bases left between them. CDR3 sequence reads: CASSSEPRGPNEKLFF. The CDR3 region has the DNA TGCGCCAGCAGCTCTGAACCCAGGGGCCCTAATGAAAAACTGTTTTTT. Full variable domain (rest looked up from reference TRBV5-1 and TRBJ1-4): KAGVTQTPRYLIKTRGQQVTLSCSPISGHRSVSWYQQTPGQGLQFLFEYFSETQRNKGNFPGRFSGRQFSNSRSEMNVSTLELGDSALYLCASSSEPRGPNEKLFFGSGTQLSVL.

This clonotype was seen only a few times. The chain recombines TRBV6-5 with TRBJ2-7; 7 positions agree with TRBD1. The CDR3 is made up of 14 amino acids. J gave up 0 bases and V 5 bases, and 4 bases lay outside the gene matches. Germline V gene data show CDR1 as MNHEY and CDR2 as SVGAGI. The CDR3 reads CASSSDRDSYEQYF. Here the CDR3 DNA reads TGTGCCAGCAGTAGTGACAGGGACTCCTACGAGCAGTACTTC.

V and J are TRBV7-9 and TRBJ2-1; no clear D gene. The CDR3 has 16 residues. The germline V and J ends were trimmed by 5 bases and 0 bases, with 14 bases remaining between them. Germline values: CDR1 SEHNR, CDR2 FQNEAQ (reference sequence). CDR3 sequence (DNA): TGTGCCAGCAGCCTCCGACCGGCGAGCTCCTACAATGAGCAGTTCTTC. It encodes CASSLRPASSYNEQFF.

This clonotype has a single count. This chain joins TRBV29-1 and TRBJ2-2, with D hard to call. The V end was cut by 3 bases, the J end by 1 base, with 15 bases between. Germline V lookup: CDR1 SQVTM, CDR2 ANQGSEA. This CDR3 is built from 16 residues. The CDR3, as DNA: TGCAGCGTTGAGAGGTTGGGGTCAGGGAACACCGGGGAGCTGTTTTTT. The encoded protein is CSVERLGSGNTGELFF.

Notes on this clonotype: The junction does not match germline at one end; this may be a read error. The chain joins TRBV6-1 to TRBJ2-1; tentatively, D is TRBD1 or TRBD2 (6 bases each). Germline CDR1 reads MNHNS; CDR2 reads SASEGT. The CDR3 contains 17 residues. Here the CDR3 DNA reads TGTGCCAGCAATGAAGGGGGTGCCGGGGGCTCCTACAATGAGCAGTTCTTC. Protein product: CASNEGGAGGSYNEQFF.

Regarding this clonotype: This may stem from a read error, because a much larger clone lies one nucleotide away. V is TRBV10-3 and J is TRBJ2-1; tentative D call: TRBD1 (6 bases). The J call may be wrong; the DNA end is better matched by TRBJ2-7. Germline V gene sequence: CDR1 ENHRY, CDR2 SYGVKD. The CDR3 sequence is 14 residues long. CDR3 protein: CAISRDTSYNEQYF. The CDR3 bases are TGTGCCATCAGCCGGGACACTTCCTACAATGAGCAGTACTTC.

CDR3 region: CASSLARELAGGQETQYF. In nucleotides, the CDR3 is TGTGCCAGCAGCTTAGCGAGGGAGCTAGCGGGGGGGCAAGAGACCCAGTACTTC. The chain uses TRBV7-2 and TRBJ2-5, with 12 nucleotides matching TRBD2. V lost 0 bases to trimming and J lost 2 bases; unmatched junction nucleotides: 7. The CDR3 has 18 amino acids. The germline CDR1 and CDR2 sequences are SGHTA and FQGNSA.

CDR3 coding DNA: TGTGCCAGCAGACGAGACAGGGGGAGTCGAGAGACCCAGTACTTC. Translated: CASRRDRGSRETQYF. The V and J genes are TRBV6-5 and TRBJ2-5, with TRBD1 matching 9 bases. With 6 bases clipped from V and 4 bases from J, the junction kept 9 bases outside the gene matches. This CDR3 has 15 amino acids. Germline-derived CDR1 and CDR2 are MNHEY and SVGAGI.

The rearrangement joins TRBV7-2 to TRBJ2-4; 13 nucleotides match TRBD2. J lost 13 bases, V lost 3 bases, and 9 bases had no gene match. This CDR3 comprises 15 residues. CDR1 and CDR2 from the germline V gene are SGHTA and FQGNSA. The CDR3 loop is CASSLTSGGSHGQYF. The CDR3 bases are TGTGCCAGCAGCTTGACTAGCGGGGGGTCCCATGGGCAGTACTTC.

There are a few counts of this clonotype. The CDR3 DNA sequence: TGTGCCAGCAGTCAAGGGGGGCGCGGGTACGAGCAGTACTTC. Protein: CASSQGGRGYEQYF. The J gene is TRBJ2-7, the V gene TRBV27; TRBD1 or TRBD2 may be the D gene (6 bases each). Germline V lookup: CDR1 MNHEY, CDR2 SMNVEV (reference sequence). Trimming shortened V by 5 bases and J by 4 bases, and 15 bases separated the two germline ends. This CDR3 has 14 amino acids.

The chain employs TRBV9 and TRBJ2-5, with TRBD2 as a possible D gene (6 bases). Germline assignment: CDR1 SGDLS and CDR2 YYNGEE. This CDR3 is built from 14 residues. V lost 2 bases, J lost 5 bases, and 13 bases lay in between. CDR3 coding DNA: TGTGCCAGCAGCGTGTCGGGGGTGGAGGAGACCCAGTACTTC. It specifies CASSVSGVEETQYF. The entire variable domain, with the rest obtained from reference TRBV9 and TRBJ2-5, is as follows: DSGVTQTPKHLITATGQRVTLRCSPRSGDLSVYWYQQSLDQGLQFLIQYYNGEERAKGNILERFSAQQFPDLHSELNLSSLELGDSALYFCASSVSGVEETQYFGPGTRLLVL.

This sequence joins TRBV7-2 and TRBJ2-7; TRBD1 matches at 10 bases. Germline lookup yields CDR1 SGHTA and CDR2 FQGNSA. V shed 8 bases, J shed 3 bases, and the junction held 10 bases outside the gene matches. This CDR3 is built from 15 residues. The CDR3 DNA reads TGTGCCAGCTCCTGGGGGACAGGGGTGGGCTACGAGCAGTACTTC. This sequence encodes CASSWGTGVGYEQYF.